The 2 T cell receptor beta chains in this list originate from one sample, sequenced in a study of molecular identifiers for immune sequencing clone quantification listed by TCRdb under 2018. Library construction relied on PCR. TCRdb records Illumina MiSeq as the sequencer. Through fastp at Q25 and MiXCR, TCRdb rebuilt clones from the public reads, retaining in-frame beta chains. Identical CDR3 proteins give one entry, which carries the most common genes and DNA. Present in this sample are about 35,000 distinct CDR3 sequences, approximately 18% of which were seen just once. Under 8.5% of the sample is in the top ten clones. Sequencing was carried out using naive CD8+ T cells from blood, with Jurkat cell RNA spiked in. The sample's cell subset or site label, in plain terms: FACS-sorted CD8+CD4-CCR7+CD45RA+ naive T cells. The receptor set was obtained from a human donor in good health. Some libraries in this study had Jurkat cell RNA spiked in.

This clonotype was counted only a few times. V usage is TRBV12-3 or TRBV12-4 and J usage is TRBJ2-3, with D unclear. The CDR3 extends over 13 amino acids. V lost 4 bases, J lost 6 bases, and 11 bases lay in between. The CDR3 reads CASSSLVADTQYF. The CDR3 DNA sequence: TGTGCCAGCAGTTCCTTAGTGGCGGATACGCAGTATTTT.

J is TRBJ2-3 and V is TRBV10-1; no reliable D call. The germline gives CDR1 WNHNN, CDR2 SYGVQD (reference sequence). The V gene lost 1 base and the J gene lost 2 bases, with 10 bases spanning the gap. The CDR3 is 15 residues long. Here the CDR3 DNA reads TGCGCCAGCAGTGAGTTTCCAAGGCCCACAGATACGCAGTATTTT. This translates into CASSEFPRPTDTQYF.